A selection of T cell receptor beta chains follows, all from one sample in a study of cytomegalovirus exposure and HLA in healthy donors. Clones were sequenced by immunoSEQ multiplex PCR, and TCRdb holds only the in-frame ones, with some missing. Among tens of thousands of clones, roughly 80% were seen once, and the ten largest hold 1.4%. Sequencing was carried out using PBMCs. The receptors derive from a male donor in good health and CMV-seronegative. Both conserved end residues are part of each CDR3. D genes are given only for firm matches.

- | TRBV2 | CASRKDSLRSGYTF
- | TRBV7-8 | CASSLGAKGSYNEQFF
- | TRBV6-5 | CASSPRWGLNQPQHF
- | TRBV12-5 | CASGLGASGAIGNQPQHF
- | TRBV6-5 | CASSSAARNYGYTF
TRBD1 | TRBV20-1 | CSARGQEKLFF
- | TRBV18 | CASSPGEYQPQHF
TRBD1 | TRBV7-9 | CASSPPTGSEQYF
- | TRBV7-9 | CASSLNSPNVLTF
- | TRBV28 | CASTLRGRANQPQHF
- | TRBV5-5 | CASSLGAGSSYEQYF
TRBD1 | TRBV6-4 | CASRSWNRGGGYTF
TRBD2 | TRBV7-2 | CASSPTSGQETQYF
- | TRBV10-1 | CASSETVSVEAFF
TRBD1 | TRBV5-1 | CASSLVGDRSSGNTIYF
TRBD1 | TRBV2 | CASSDRQGEIVYEQYF
- | TRBV5-1 | CASRQSNTEAFF
TRBD2 | TRBV9 | CASSVRGGTSAQETQYF
TRBD1 | TRBV7-8 | CASSMDRVHFGNTIYF
TRBD1 | TRBV27 | CASSLGARTGGYTF
TRBD2 | TRBV27 | CASSFGTSGRSRQFF
- | TRBV7-8 | CASNQGGRGYGYTF
TRBD1 | TRBV5-1 | CASAAGQGYEQYF
TRBD2 | TRBV9 | CASSAGLAAYEQYF
- | TRBV11-2 | CASRRTPSSYNEQFF
TRBD1 | TRBV2 | CASSLGQGSYEQYF
- | TRBV28 | CASSSYGRGWF
- | TRBV20-1 | CSASSSEQYF
- | TRBV7-6 | CASSLGRTVRAYEQYF
TRBD1 | TRBV5-1 | CASSPTGLNEKLFF
TRBD2 | TRBV6-5 | CASRHRTRSTDTQYF
TRBD2 | TRBV4-3 | CASSQEGLAGSTDTQYF
- | TRBV30 | CAWSATVNTEAFF
TRBD1 | TRBV28 | CASSFEDRQGREQYF
TRBD1 | TRBV7-6 | CASSGQGTEAFF
TRBD1 | TRBV19 | CASSVDRGDSYGYTF
- | TRBV30 | CAWKQDYTEAFF
TRBD1 | TRBV10-2 | CASAGQGSGGELFF
TRBD1 | TRBV18 | CASSPGTVGEAFF
TRBD1 | TRBV7-2 | CASRNPGQGPTYEQYF
TRBD2 | TRBV28 | CASSFRLAGEELFF
- | TRBV28 | CASRLQLNYGYTF
- | TRBV7-7 | CASSDLRGTEQYF
- | TRBV27 | CASSSALDRRNSPLHF
- | TRBV7-9 | CASSSESGIKNEQFF
TRBD1 | TRBV5-1 | CASSYRDSNYEQYF
- | TRBV18 | CASSHGQPSYNEQFF
TRBD2 | TRBV4-2 | CASSQDRGTSYEQYF
TRBD1 | TRBV6-1 | CASVWDRGNQPQHF
- | TRBV9 | CASSADIRNYGYTF
TRBD1 | TRBV4-3 | CASSRLGTDEQYF